This passage covers 31 T cell receptor beta chains from one sample sequenced in a study of shared clonotypes between healthy human individuals. Using immunoSEQ multiplex PCR, the repertoire was profiled, and TCRdb retains in-frame clones only, with some absent. Found here are hundreds of thousands of clones, about 74% of them singletons; the top ten hold more than 1.5%. Sample: memory CD4+ T cells sorted from blood. The subset was: CD45RA-negative fraction. The receptors were gathered from a woman under 40 in good health.

This clone was seen more than once but under ten times. The chain couples TRBV27 to TRBJ1-5; D is perhaps TRBD1 (6 bases). Germline loops: CDR1 MNHEY, CDR2 SMNVEV (reference sequence). The V end lost 2 bases, the J end lost 5 bases, and 16 bases lay between the germline ends. CDR3 length equals 16 residues. The CDR3, as DNA: TGTGCCAGCAGTTTACGCGCGTCGGACAGAGATCAGCCCCAGCATTTT. Protein: CASSLRASDRDQPQHF.

This clone was seen many times. V gene TRBV25-1 combines with J gene TRBJ1-1; D gene uncertain. Germline V CDR1 and CDR2: MGHDK, SYGVNS. Trimming removed 3 bases from V and 1 base from J, with 3 bases in between. CDR3 length equals 12 residues. In nucleotides, the CDR3 is TGTGCCAGCAGTGACGAGAACACTGAAGCTTTCTTT. Translated, it gives CASSDENTEAFF. Complete variable domain (other parts from reference TRBV25-1 and TRBJ1-1): EADIYQTPRYLVIGTGKKITLECSQTMGHDKMYWYQQDPGMELHLIHYSYGVNSTEKGDLSSESTVSRIRTEHFPLTLESARPSHTSQYLCASSDENTEAFFGQGTRLTVV.

The chain is built from TRBV19 and TRBJ2-7, with a tentative D call TRBD2 (5 bases). Germline assignment: CDR1 LNHDA and CDR2 SQIVND (reference sequence). There are 14 residues in the CDR3. Trimming left V 4 bases short and J 3 bases short, with 13 bases between. This chain's CDR3 is CASSKEAYHYEQYF. As DNA, the CDR3 is TGTGCCAGTAGTAAGGAGGCCTACCACTACGAGCAGTACTTC.

V is TRBV15 and J is TRBJ1-1; D gene uncertain. V was cut by 0 bases and J by 7 bases, with 12 bases left in between. The CDR3 is 14 amino acids. In germline, CDR1 is LNHNV, CDR2 YYDKDF (reference sequence). The CDR3 region has the DNA TGTGCCACCAGCAGAGATGTGGAGTCTGATGAAGCTTTCTTT. It is translated as CATSRDVESDEAFF. Looking up the rest from reference TRBV15 and TRBJ1-1 gives the full variable domain: DAMVIQNPRYQVTQFGKPVTLSCSQTLNHNVMYWYQQKSSQAPKLLFHYYDKDFNNEADTPDNFQSRRPNTSFCFLDIRSPGLGDTAMYLCATSRDVESDEAFFGQGTRLTVV.

This clone was seen at least ten times. This chain joins TRBV19 and TRBJ1-5, with 9 bases matching TRBD1. The CDR3 sequence is 14 residues long. Trimming removed 7 bases from V and 6 bases from J; junction bases left unmatched: 7. Germline V gene lookup returns CDR1 LNHDA and CDR2 SQIVND (reference sequence). CDR3 loop: CASTTGGFGQPQHF. For the CDR3, the DNA is TGTGCCAGTACGACAGGGGGATTTGGTCAGCCCCAGCATTTT.

The rearrangement links TRBV10-3 to TRBJ1-5; D is undetermined. Between the trimmed V and J ends, which lost 4 bases and 6 bases, there was a span of 13 bases. From germline, CDR1 is ENHRY and CDR2 SYGVKD. This CDR3 region has 14 residues. The CDR3 sequence is CAISAVGKGQPQHF. In nucleotides, the CDR3 is TGTGCCATCAGTGCTGTGGGGAAAGGTCAGCCCCAGCATTTT.

A single count supports this clone. The chain uses TRBV5-1 and TRBJ2-7, with 9 bases matching TRBD2. The trim removed 4 bases at V and 0 bases at J, leaving 5 bases unmatched. The CDR3 consists of 15 residues. Germline lookup yields CDR1 SGHRS and CDR2 YFSETQ. CDR3 bases: TGCGCCAGCAGCCCCGGGACTAGCTCCTCCTACGAGCAGTACTTC. Translating gives CASSPGTSSSYEQYF.

The rearrangement joins TRBV6-6 to TRBJ1-1; D call uncertain. Per the germline V gene, CDR1 is MNHNY and CDR2 is SVGAGI (reference sequence). This CDR3 contains 14 residues. The ends were cut back, 8 bases at V and 1 base at J, with 14 bases in the middle. The CDR3 nucleotides read TGTGCCAGCTGGCGGAACTACAGGAACACTGAAGCTTTCTTT. Translation: CASWRNYRNTEAFF.

The chain has TRBV6-5 and TRBJ1-2; 7 nucleotides agree with TRBD1. Trimming at V came to 5 bases and at J to 8 bases, leaving 8 bases not matched to a gene. The CDR3 is 13 amino acids. Germline V lookup: CDR1 MNHEY, CDR2 SVGAGI. CDR3 amino acids: CASSADRARGYTF. CDR3 coding DNA: TGTGCCAGCAGTGCCGACAGGGCCCGCGGCTACACCTTC.

The chain recombines TRBV28 with TRBJ2-5, with D tentatively TRBD1 (5 bases). The CDR3 spans 13 residues. Per germline, CDR1 MDHEN and CDR2 SYDVKM. Trimming took off 7 bases at V and 4 bases at J, with 13 bases between the two ends. The CDR3 here is CASTRQGGETQYF. The CDR3 DNA sequence: TGTGCCAGCACCCGCCAGGGTGGAGAGACCCAGTACTTC.

This clone was recorded once. The chain is built from TRBV2 and TRBJ1-3; D is ambiguous. CDR3 size: 15 residues. V was pared by 1 base and J by 4 bases, with 11 bases between. Germline CDR1 reads SNHLY; CDR2 reads FYNNEI. CDR3 DNA sequence: TGTGCCAGCAGTGAAGGAGGGTACTCCGGAAACACCATATATTTT. Its translation is CASSEGGYSGNTIYF.

The V call is TRBV19, the J call TRBJ1-4; D might be TRBD1 (6 bases). V lost 9 bases and J 7 bases, leaving 15 bases between the germline ends. The CDR3 covers 13 residues. Germline CDR1 LNHDA, CDR2 SQIVND (reference sequence). The CDR3 spells CASKGGVGEKLFF. CDR3 in DNA: TGTGCCAGCAAGGGGGGAGTAGGTGAAAAACTGTTTTTT.

This chain connects TRBV27 to TRBJ1-1; no clear D gene. The germline gives CDR1 MNHEY, CDR2 SMNVEV (reference sequence). V lost 7 bases and J 1 base, leaving 4 bases between the germline ends. The CDR3 runs to 11 residues. The DNA for the CDR3 is TGTGCCAGCATTGCGAACACTGAAGCTTTCTTT. Protein: CASIANTEAFF.

This clone appeared a few times. The CDR3 protein is CASSLKEKAFF. DNA of the CDR3: TGTGCCAGCAGCTTAAAGGAGAAAGCTTTCTTT. This rearrangement joins TRBV7-9 to TRBJ1-1; D remains unclear. With 2 bases removed from V and 9 bases from J, the gap between germline ends came to 7 bases. The CDR3 runs to 11 residues. Looked up from germline, CDR1 is SEHNR and CDR2 is FQNEAQ (reference sequence). The variable domain in full, completed from reference TRBV7-9 and TRBJ1-1, reads DTGVSQNPRHKITKRGQNVTFRCDPISEHNRLYWYRQTLGQGPEFLTYFQNEAQLEKSRLLSDRFSAERPKGSFSTLEIQRTEQGDSAMYLCASSLKEKAFFGQGTRLTVV.

CDR3 bases: TGTGCCAGCAGCGAACAGGGCGCGGGGGGCGGCTACACCTTC. Protein sequence: CASSEQGAGGGYTF. The chain couples TRBV9 to TRBJ1-2, with TRBD1 as a possible D gene (6 bases). The CDR3 sequence is 14 residues long. Trimming pared 3 bases from V and 8 bases from J, leaving 17 bases between. Germline CDR1 and CDR2: SGDLS and YYNGEE.

The rearrangement joins TRBV7-8 to TRBJ2-3; D is perhaps TRBD2 (6 bases). This CDR3 region has 15 residues. Looked up from germline, CDR1 is SGHVS and CDR2 is FQNEAQ. V dropped 6 bases and J dropped 3 bases, with 16 bases sitting between them. The CDR3 protein is CASRFSGMGTDTQYF. CDR3 DNA sequence: TGTGCCAGCAGGTTTAGCGGTATGGGTACAGATACGCAGTATTTT.

This chain joins TRBV7-2 and TRBJ1-1; unclear D gene. Germline loops: CDR1 SGHTA, CDR2 FQGNSA. This CDR3 comprises 15 residues. The V end lost 0 bases, the J end lost 0 bases, and 8 bases lay between the germline ends. CDR3: CASSLAGPLNTEAFF. The CDR3 DNA reads TGTGCCAGCAGCTTAGCCGGCCCTCTGAACACTGAAGCTTTCTTT.

This chain links TRBV27 with TRBJ2-7; D call uncertain. This CDR3 contains 14 residues. From germline, CDR1 is MNHEY and CDR2 SMNVEV (reference sequence). The V and J ends lost 5 bases and 4 bases respectively, with 15 bases between them. The CDR3 sequence: CASSVRPVLYEQYF. The CDR3 DNA is TGTGCCAGCAGTGTGCGACCTGTCCTTTACGAGCAGTACTTC.

The chain joins TRBV5-4 to TRBJ1-1; tentatively, D is TRBD1 (6 bases). V was trimmed by 6 bases and J by 0 bases, leaving 12 bases between them. The V gene's germline CDR1 is SGHNT and CDR2 YYREEE (reference sequence). The CDR3 consists of 14 residues. The CDR3 DNA follows: TGTGCCAGCACTACGGACAGTCTGAACACTGAAGCTTTCTTT. Protein product: CASTTDSLNTEAFF.

The chain is built from TRBV6-1 and TRBJ1-5; maybe TRBD1 (5 bases). The V gene's germline CDR1 is MNHNS and CDR2 SASEGT. The CDR3 sequence is 14 residues long. V dropped 2 bases and J dropped 5 bases, with 10 bases sitting between them. CDR3 protein: CASSERGRHQPQHF. The DNA of the CDR3 is TGTGCCAGCAGTGAACGGGGGAGGCATCAGCCCCAGCATTTT.

V and J are TRBV4-1 and TRBJ2-2; D may be TRBD2 (6 bases). CDR3 length: 16 amino acids. Germline V gene sequence: CDR1 MGHRA, CDR2 YSYEKL. Trimming cost V 4 bases and J 5 bases, with 17 bases left between them. CDR3 nucleotide sequence: TGCGCCAGCAGCCCGGACTATTTTGGTAATACCGGGGAGCTGTTTTTT. This sequence encodes CASSPDYFGNTGELFF.

The chain joins TRBV5-1 to TRBJ2-1; D ambiguous. The CDR3 runs 13 residues. Germline assignment: CDR1 SGHRS and CDR2 YFSETQ. Trimming left V 1 base short and J 6 bases short, with 8 bases between. The CDR3 DNA reads TGCGCCAGCAGCTTGACCCAGAGCAATGAGCAGTTCTTC. It specifies CASSLTQSNEQFF.

A word on this clone: Other DNA sequences in this sample translate to the same CDR3. The chain employs TRBV5-1 and TRBJ1-1; 9 nucleotides match TRBD1. The CDR3 runs to 14 residues. Germline V lookup: CDR1 SGHRS, CDR2 YFSETQ. With V trimmed by 4 bases and J by 1 base, 2 bases remained unmatched. The CDR3: CASSRGQGNTEAFF. In DNA form, the CDR3 reads TGCGCCAGCAGCAGGGGACAGGGGAACACTGAAGCTTTCTTT. Using reference TRBV5-1 and TRBJ1-1 for the parts outside the CDR3, the full variable domain is KAGVTQTPRYLIKTRGQQVTLSCSPISGHRSVSWYQQTPGQGLQFLFEYFSETQRNKGNFPGRFSGRQFSNSRSEMNVSTLELGDSALYLCASSRGQGNTEAFFGQGTRLTVV.

The chain recombines TRBV11-3 with TRBJ2-1; 8 bases map to TRBD2. In germline, CDR1 is SGHNT, CDR2 YENEEA. CDR3 length: 14 residues. The junction had 10 bases not matched to a gene; V was cut back by 6 bases and J by 9 bases. The DNA for the CDR3 is TGTGCCAGCAGTTTACAAGCGGGAGTGGCTGAGCAGTTCTTC. The encoded protein is CASSLQAGVAEQFF.

The rearrangement uses TRBV15 and TRBJ1-5; 11 positions match TRBD1. Germline CDR1 and CDR2: LNHNV and YYDKDF (reference sequence). CDR3 length: 19 amino acids. The J segment lost 0 bases and the V segment lost 7 bases, leaving 14 bases of the junction unmatched. The CDR3 protein is CATTRLGTGGVYSNQPQHF. CDR3 bases: TGTGCCACCACCAGGTTGGGGACAGGGGGGGTATATAGCAATCAGCCCCAGCATTTT.

V and J are TRBV6-5 and TRBJ1-1; D unclear. The germline CDR1 and CDR2 sequences are MNHEY and SVGAGI. The CDR3 is 12 residues long. V was shortened by 5 bases and J by 1 base, with 5 bases between the two germline ends. Here the CDR3 DNA reads TGTGCCAGCAGTGCTTCGAACACTGAAGCTTTCTTT. Residues: CASSASNTEAFF.

Regarding this clone: Other DNA variants within this sample encode the same CDR3. The chain carries TRBV6-1 and TRBJ2-7, with D perhaps matching TRBD1 (5 bases). The germline V and J ends were trimmed by 1 base and 0 bases, with 7 bases remaining between them. Germline CDR1 MNHNS, CDR2 SASEGT. The CDR3 has 14 amino acids. The CDR3 bases are TGTGCCAGCAGTGAAGGAGACAGCTCCTACGAGCAGTACTTC. It translates to CASSEGDSSYEQYF.

The gene calls are TRBV4-1 and TRBJ2-7; D gene unclear. Germline assignment: CDR1 MGHRA and CDR2 YSYEKL. The CDR3 is made up of 14 amino acids. The V end was cut by 1 base, the J end by 6 bases, with 13 bases between. The CDR3 sequence is CASSQVGLASEQYF. The CDR3 coding sequence is TGCGCCAGCAGCCAAGTAGGGTTAGCCAGCGAGCAGTACTTC.

J is TRBJ1-5 and V is TRBV28; tentative D call: TRBD1 (5 bases). V lost 11 bases and J 2 bases, leaving 19 bases between the germline ends. The CDR3 is 15 residues long. Germline V gene data show CDR1 as MDHEN and CDR2 as SYDVKM. Here the CDR3 DNA reads TGTGCCCTCGGGGCGGGAGGGGTGGGCAATCAGCCCCAGCATTTT. As protein: CALGAGGVGNQPQHF.

This clone has only one observation. CDR3 coding DNA: TGTGCCAGTAGTCTCACTAGCGGGAGGTACAATGAGCAGTTCTTC. This translates into CASSLTSGRYNEQFF. The V call is TRBV19, the J call TRBJ2-1; TRBD2 matches 12 bases. V shed 5 bases, J shed 4 bases, and the junction held 3 bases outside the gene matches. The CDR3 contains 15 residues. Per germline, CDR1 LNHDA and CDR2 SQIVND (reference sequence).

The chain employs TRBV15 and TRBJ2-2, with 7 bases aligning to TRBD2. Germline loops: CDR1 LNHNV, CDR2 YYDKDF (reference sequence). V was pared by 1 base and J by 3 bases, with 5 bases of the junction left unmatched. There are 16 residues in the CDR3. The CDR3 spells CATSRGAGLDTGELFF. The CDR3 bases are TGTGCCACCAGCAGAGGAGCGGGACTCGACACCGGGGAGCTGTTTTTT. The complete variable domain, with remaining parts taken from reference TRBV15 and TRBJ2-2, reads DAMVIQNPRYQVTQFGKPVTLSCSQTLNHNVMYWYQQKSSQAPKLLFHYYDKDFNNEADTPDNFQSRRPNTSFCFLDIRSPGLGDTAMYLCATSRGAGLDTGELFFGEGSRLTVL.